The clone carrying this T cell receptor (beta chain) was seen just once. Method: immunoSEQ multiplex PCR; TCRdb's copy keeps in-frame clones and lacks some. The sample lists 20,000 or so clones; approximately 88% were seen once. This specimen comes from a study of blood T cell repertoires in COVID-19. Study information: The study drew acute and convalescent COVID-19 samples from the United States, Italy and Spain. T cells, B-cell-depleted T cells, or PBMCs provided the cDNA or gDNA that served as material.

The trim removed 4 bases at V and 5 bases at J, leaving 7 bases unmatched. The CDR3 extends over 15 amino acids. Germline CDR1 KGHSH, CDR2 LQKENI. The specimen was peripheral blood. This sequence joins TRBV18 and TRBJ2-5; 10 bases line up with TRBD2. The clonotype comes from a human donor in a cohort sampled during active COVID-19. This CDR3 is CASSLTGTSAETQYF. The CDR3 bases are TGTGCCAGCTCACTCACTGGGACTAGCGCCGAGACCCAGTACTTC.